The entry below gives a single T cell receptor beta chain sequence along with its context. The CDR3 has 13 residues. CDR1 KGHSH and CDR2 LQKENI come from the germline V gene. V was cut by 2 bases and J by 4 bases, with 5 bases left in between. Authors' data handling: Nucleated cell counts were estimated from reference gene primer amplification. Some clones are missing from TCRdb's copy, which holds only in-frame ones; the method was immunoSEQ multiplex PCR. V, J and clone size are taken as reported in that table, and D and trimming were inferred from the DNA itself. This sample yields 25,000 to 35,000 clones, of which 84% are seen a single time; roughly 46% belongs to the top ten. This sample is drawn from a study of blood T cell repertoires in COVID-19. About the research overall: T cells, B-cell-depleted T cells, or PBMCs provided the cDNA or gDNA that served as material.

The sample consisted of peripheral blood. The V and J genes are TRBV18 and TRBJ2-2; D ambiguous. This receptor was identified in an elderly woman with acute or convalescent COVID-19. The CDR3: CASSPIVTGELFF. The CDR3 DNA is TGTGCCAGCTCACCAATCGTCACCGGGGAGCTGTTTTTT.